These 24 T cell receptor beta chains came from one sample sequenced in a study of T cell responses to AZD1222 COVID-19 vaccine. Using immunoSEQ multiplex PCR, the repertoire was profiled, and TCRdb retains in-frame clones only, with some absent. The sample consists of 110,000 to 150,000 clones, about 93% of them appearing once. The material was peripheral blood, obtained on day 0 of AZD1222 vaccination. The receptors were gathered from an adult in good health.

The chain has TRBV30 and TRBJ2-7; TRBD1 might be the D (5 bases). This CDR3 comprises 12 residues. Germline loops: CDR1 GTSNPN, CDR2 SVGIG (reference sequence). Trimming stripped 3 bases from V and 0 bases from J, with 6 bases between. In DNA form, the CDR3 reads TGTGCCTGGAGCCAGGGCTCCTACGAGCAGTACTTC. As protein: CAWSQGSYEQYF.

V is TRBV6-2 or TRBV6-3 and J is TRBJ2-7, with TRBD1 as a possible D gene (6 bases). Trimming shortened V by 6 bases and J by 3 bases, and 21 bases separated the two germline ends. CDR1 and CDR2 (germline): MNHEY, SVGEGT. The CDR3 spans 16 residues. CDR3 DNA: TGTGCCAGCAGCCCCCCCAGAGGTAGAGGGGGCTACGAGCAGTACTTC. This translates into CASSPPRGRGGYEQYF.

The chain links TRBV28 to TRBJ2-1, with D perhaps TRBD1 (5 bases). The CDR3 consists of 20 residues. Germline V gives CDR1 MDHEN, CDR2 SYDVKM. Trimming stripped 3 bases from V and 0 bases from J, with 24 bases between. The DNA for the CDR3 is TGTGCCAGCAGTTTTATGACGGGTGAAACAGGTAGAGGCTCCTACAATGAGCAGTTCTTC. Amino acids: CASSFMTGETGRGSYNEQFF.

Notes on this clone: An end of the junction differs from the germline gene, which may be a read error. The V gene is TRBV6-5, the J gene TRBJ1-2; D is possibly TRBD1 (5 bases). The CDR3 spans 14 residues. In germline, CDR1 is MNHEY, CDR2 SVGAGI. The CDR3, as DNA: TGTGCCAGCAGCTACTCAGGGTTTGGCTATGGCTACACCTTC. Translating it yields CASSYSGFGYGYTF.

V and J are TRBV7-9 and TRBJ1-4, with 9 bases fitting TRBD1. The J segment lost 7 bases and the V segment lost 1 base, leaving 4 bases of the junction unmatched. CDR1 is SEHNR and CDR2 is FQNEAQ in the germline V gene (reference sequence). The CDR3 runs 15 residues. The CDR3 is CASSLGDRAREKLFF. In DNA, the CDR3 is TGTGCCAGCAGCTTAGGGGACAGGGCGCGTGAAAAACTGTTTTTT.

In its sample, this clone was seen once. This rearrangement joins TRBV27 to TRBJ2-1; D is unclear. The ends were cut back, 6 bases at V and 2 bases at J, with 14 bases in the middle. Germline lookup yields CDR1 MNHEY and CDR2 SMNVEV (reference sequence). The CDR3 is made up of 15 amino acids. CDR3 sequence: CASRPNDKPYNEQFF. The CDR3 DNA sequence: TGTGCCAGCAGACCCAATGATAAGCCCTACAATGAGCAGTTCTTC.

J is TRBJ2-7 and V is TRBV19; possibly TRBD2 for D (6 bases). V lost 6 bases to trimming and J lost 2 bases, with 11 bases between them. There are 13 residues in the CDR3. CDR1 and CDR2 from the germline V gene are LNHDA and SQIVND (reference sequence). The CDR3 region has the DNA TGTGCCAGTAGGACTAGAGATACCTACGAGCAGTACTTC. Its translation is CASRTRDTYEQYF.

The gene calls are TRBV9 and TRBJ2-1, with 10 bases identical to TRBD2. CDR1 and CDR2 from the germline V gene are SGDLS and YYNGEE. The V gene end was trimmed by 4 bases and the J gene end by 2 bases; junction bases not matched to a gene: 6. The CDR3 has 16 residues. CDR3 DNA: TGTGCCAGCAGCTCTAACCTAGCGGGGGCCTACAATGAGCAGTTCTTC. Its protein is CASSSNLAGAYNEQFF.

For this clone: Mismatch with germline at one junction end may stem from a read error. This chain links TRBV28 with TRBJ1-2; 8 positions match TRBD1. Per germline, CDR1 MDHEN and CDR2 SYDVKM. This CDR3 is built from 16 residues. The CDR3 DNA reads TGTGCCGGCAGTCCGATGCCGGGAACAGGGGGCTATGGCTACACCTTC. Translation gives CAGSPMPGTGGYGYTF.

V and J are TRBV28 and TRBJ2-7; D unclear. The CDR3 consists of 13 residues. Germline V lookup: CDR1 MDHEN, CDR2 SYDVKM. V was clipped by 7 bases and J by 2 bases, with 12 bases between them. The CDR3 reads CASNSGDTYEQYF. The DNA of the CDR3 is TGTGCCAGCAATTCAGGCGATACCTACGAGCAGTACTTC.

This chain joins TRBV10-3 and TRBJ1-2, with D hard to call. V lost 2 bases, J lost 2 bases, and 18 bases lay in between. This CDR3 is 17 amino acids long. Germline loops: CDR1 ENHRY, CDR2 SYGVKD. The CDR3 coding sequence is TGTGCCATCAGTGAGGGACGAATACTGGTCGGCAACTATGGCTACACCTTC. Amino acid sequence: CAISEGRILVGNYGYTF.

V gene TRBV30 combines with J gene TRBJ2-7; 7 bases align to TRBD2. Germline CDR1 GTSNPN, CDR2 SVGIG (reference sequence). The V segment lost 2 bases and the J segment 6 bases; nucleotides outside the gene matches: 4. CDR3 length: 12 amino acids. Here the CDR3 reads CAWSSLAVEQYF. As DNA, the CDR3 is TGTGCCTGGAGTTCTCTAGCGGTCGAGCAGTACTTC.

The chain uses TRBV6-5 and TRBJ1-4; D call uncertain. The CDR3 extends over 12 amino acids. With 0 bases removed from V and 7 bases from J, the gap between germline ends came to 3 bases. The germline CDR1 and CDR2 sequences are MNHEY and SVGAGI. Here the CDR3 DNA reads TGTGCCAGCAGTTACTCGAGTGAAAAACTGTTTTTT. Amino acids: CASSYSSEKLFF.

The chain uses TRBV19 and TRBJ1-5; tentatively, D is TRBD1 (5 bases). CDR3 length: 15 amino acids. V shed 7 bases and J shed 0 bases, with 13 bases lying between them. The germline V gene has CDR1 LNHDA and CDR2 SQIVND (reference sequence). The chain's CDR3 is CASNSQGYSNQPQHF. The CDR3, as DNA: TGTGCCAGTAATTCCCAGGGATATAGCAATCAGCCCCAGCATTTT.

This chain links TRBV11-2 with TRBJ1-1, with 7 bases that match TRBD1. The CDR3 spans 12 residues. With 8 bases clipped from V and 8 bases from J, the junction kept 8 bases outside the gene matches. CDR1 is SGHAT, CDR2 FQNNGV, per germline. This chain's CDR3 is CASRRQGGEAFF. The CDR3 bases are TGTGCCAGCCGGCGGCAGGGGGGGGAAGCTTTCTTT.

The CDR3 DNA reads TGTGCCAGCAGCTTAGGCTCCGGGGGAGTGGATACGCAGTATTTT. Amino acids: CASSLGSGGVDTQYF. The V and J genes are TRBV11-2 and TRBJ2-3; perhaps TRBD2 as D (6 bases). Germline lookup yields CDR1 SGHAT and CDR2 FQNNGV. This CDR3 region has 15 residues. Trimming took 1 base from V and 6 from J, leaving 14 bases between them.

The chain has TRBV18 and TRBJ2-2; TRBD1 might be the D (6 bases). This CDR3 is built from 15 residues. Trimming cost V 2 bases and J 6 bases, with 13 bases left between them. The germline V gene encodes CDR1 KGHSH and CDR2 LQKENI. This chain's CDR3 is CASSPVARGPGELFF. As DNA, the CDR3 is TGTGCCAGCTCACCAGTTGCCAGGGGCCCCGGGGAGCTGTTTTTT.

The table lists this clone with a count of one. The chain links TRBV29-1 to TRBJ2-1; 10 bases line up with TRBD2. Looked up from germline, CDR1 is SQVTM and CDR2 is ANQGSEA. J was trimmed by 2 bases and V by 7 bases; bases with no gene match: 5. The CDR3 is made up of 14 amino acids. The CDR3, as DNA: TGCAGCGACCGGACTAGCGGCACCTACAATGAGCAGTTCTTC. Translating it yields CSDRTSGTYNEQFF.

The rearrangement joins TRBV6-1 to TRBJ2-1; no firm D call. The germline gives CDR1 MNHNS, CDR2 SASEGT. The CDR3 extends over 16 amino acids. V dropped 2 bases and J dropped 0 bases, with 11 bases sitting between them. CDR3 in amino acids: CASSEWRPSSYNEQFF. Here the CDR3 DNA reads TGTGCCAGCAGTGAATGGCGGCCTAGCTCCTACAATGAGCAGTTCTTC.

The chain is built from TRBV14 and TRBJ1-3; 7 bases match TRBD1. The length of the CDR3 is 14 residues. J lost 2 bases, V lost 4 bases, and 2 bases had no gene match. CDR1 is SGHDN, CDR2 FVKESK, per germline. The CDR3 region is CASSPTGTGNTIYF. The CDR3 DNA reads TGTGCCAGCAGCCCGACAGGGACTGGAAACACCATATATTTT.

The DNA for the CDR3 is TGCAGCGTTGAACTAGCGGGGGGGCCTTTCTACAATGAGCAGTTCTTC. Translated, it gives CSVELAGGPFYNEQFF. The J gene is TRBJ2-1, the V gene TRBV29-1; 12 bases match TRBD2. V lost 2 bases and J lost 3; bases outside the gene matches: 5. Germline V CDR1 and CDR2: SQVTM, ANQGSEA. The CDR3 covers 16 residues.

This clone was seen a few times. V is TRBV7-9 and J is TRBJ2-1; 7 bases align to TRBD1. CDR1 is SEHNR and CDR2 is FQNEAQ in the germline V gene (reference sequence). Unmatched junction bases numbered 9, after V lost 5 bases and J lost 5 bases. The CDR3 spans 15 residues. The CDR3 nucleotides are TGTGCCAGCAGCCGAGAACGGACAGGTAACAATGAGCAGTTCTTC. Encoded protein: CASSRERTGNNEQFF.

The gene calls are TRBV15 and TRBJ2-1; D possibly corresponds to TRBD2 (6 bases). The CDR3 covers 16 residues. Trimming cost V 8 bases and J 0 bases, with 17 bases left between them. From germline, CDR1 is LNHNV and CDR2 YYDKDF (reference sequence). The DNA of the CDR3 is TGTGCCACCGAAACTGCGGGGTCCAACTCCTACAATGAGCAGTTCTTC. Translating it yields CATETAGSNSYNEQFF.

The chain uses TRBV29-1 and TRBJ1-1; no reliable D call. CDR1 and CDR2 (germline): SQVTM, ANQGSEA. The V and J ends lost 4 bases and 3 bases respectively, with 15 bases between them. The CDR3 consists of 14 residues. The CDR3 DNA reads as TGCAGCGTTGTCCTTCGTCATGGGGACACTGAAGCTTTCTTT. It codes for CSVVLRHGDTEAFF.